This TCR beta chain was recorded in a study of T cells in Graves' hyperthyroidism and ophthalmopathy. Regarding the study as a whole: Patients with ophthalmopathy were separated from those with stable hyperthyroidism by a 13 V-J model. Most expanded thyroid clonotypes above 0.001 also appeared in blood.

Amplified TCR beta CDR3 regions derived from RNA transcripts. The TCR CDR3 was amplified in a first-round RT-PCR using the HTBI primer set. TCRdb re-analysed the multiplex PCR reads in MiXCR, keeping a single row per CDR3 protein. The repertoire holds roughly 500,000 distinct CDR3 sequences, roughly 46% seen once, with around 20% in the top ten. CDR1 and CDR2 from the germline V gene are KGHDR and SFDVKD. Trimming took 6 bases from V and 0 from J, leaving 11 bases between them. The CDR3 has 16 residues. The sample holds a few counts of this clonotype. Its antigen is unidentified. The rearrangement uses TRBV24-1 and TRBJ2-6; the D gene is possibly TRBD1 (6 bases). The receptor comes from an adult woman with Graves' disease, either hyperthyroidism or ophthalmopathy (not recorded which). Sequences were obtained from peripheral blood or thyroid tissue (not recorded which). This CDR3 is CATSSRGYSGANVLTF. As DNA, the CDR3 is TGTGCCACCAGTAGTAGGGGGTACTCTGGGGCCAACGTCCTGACTTTC.